These 10 T cell receptor beta chains share one sample of origin, sequenced in a study of chemoradiotherapy in HPV16-positive cancers. Libraries were prepared by immunoSEQ multiplex PCR; TCRdb keeps only in-frame clonotypes and omits some of them. In the table there are under 50,000 clones, approximately 73% of which are singletons. The input for sequencing was blood, taken from a patient who underwent chemoradiotherapy. These receptor sequences come from a human donor with HPV-associated anogenital cancer.

The V call is TRBV27, the J call TRBJ2-2; D is perhaps TRBD1 (7 bases). Trimming pared 5 bases from V and 6 bases from J, leaving 19 bases between. Germline assignment: CDR1 MNHEY and CDR2 SMNVEV (reference sequence). The CDR3 runs 16 residues. For the CDR3, the DNA is TGTGCCAGCAGTCCGAACAGGGGAGGTTTTCCCGGGGAGCTGTTTTTT. Protein sequence: CASSPNRGGFPGELFF.

This chain links TRBV7-9 with TRBJ2-1; D may be TRBD1 or TRBD2 (6 bases each). Trimming took off 5 bases at V and 7 bases at J, with 15 bases between the two ends. Looked up from germline, CDR1 is SEHNR and CDR2 is FQNEAQ (reference sequence). The CDR3 totals 14 residues. CDR3 loop: CASSDWGANNEQFF. The CDR3 nucleotides are TGTGCCAGCAGCGATTGGGGGGCGAATAATGAGCAGTTCTTC.

The chain has TRBV7-6 and TRBJ1-3; D is perhaps TRBD1 (5 bases). The CDR3 totals 16 residues. V shed 3 bases and J shed 0 bases, with 12 bases lying between them. CDR1 and CDR2 (germline): SGHVS, FNYEAQ. The CDR3 sequence: CASSFNPDSSGNTIYF. Here the CDR3 DNA reads TGTGCCAGCAGCTTCAACCCAGACAGCTCTGGAAACACCATATATTTT.

V and J are TRBV9 and TRBJ2-3, with 8 positions matching TRBD2. The CDR3 is made up of 16 amino acids. V lost 4 bases and J lost 2; bases outside the gene matches: 9. Germline V gene lookup returns CDR1 SGDLS and CDR2 YYNGEE. DNA for the CDR3: TGTGCCAGCAGCTTCCGAATAGCGGGAAACACAGATACGCAGTATTTT. It encodes CASSFRIAGNTDTQYF. The full variable domain, rest sourced from reference TRBV9 and TRBJ2-3, is DSGVTQTPKHLITATGQRVTLRCSPRSGDLSVYWYQQSLDQGLQFLIQYYNGEERAKGNILERFSAQQFPDLHSELNLSSLELGDSALYFCASSFRIAGNTDTQYFGPGTRLTVL.

The chain has TRBV4-3 and TRBJ2-2; D perhaps matches TRBD2 (7 bases). Looked up from germline, CDR1 is LGHNA and CDR2 is YSLEER. The CDR3 extends over 15 amino acids. The ends were cut back, 8 bases at V and 4 bases at J, with 17 bases in the middle. The CDR3 coding sequence is TGCGCCAGCTCGCCAAGGGGGGGACTCACCGGGGAGCTGTTTTTT. Residues: CASSPRGGLTGELFF.

The V gene is TRBV10-2, the J gene TRBJ2-7; D is unclear. Germline CDR1 and CDR2: WSHSY and SAAADI. V dropped 9 bases and J dropped 3 bases, with 18 bases sitting between them. There are 14 residues in the CDR3. In DNA form, the CDR3 reads TGCGCCAGTCGGGTAGAAGACCCAATCTACGAGCAGTACTTC. Its protein is CASRVEDPIYEQYF.

The V call is TRBV7-2, the J call TRBJ2-1; 9 bases agree with TRBD2. The CDR3 spans 15 residues. Germline V gene sequence: CDR1 SGHTA, CDR2 FQGNSA. V lost 2 bases and J lost 9; bases outside the gene matches: 8. CDR3 sequence: CASSLPRGGAFEQFF. The CDR3 bases are TGTGCCAGCAGCTTACCCCGCGGGGGGGCTTTTGAGCAGTTCTTC.

V gene TRBV6-6 combines with J gene TRBJ1-2; 7 positions match TRBD1. This CDR3 has 13 amino acids. From germline, CDR1 is MNHNY and CDR2 SVGAGI (reference sequence). V lost 5 bases, J lost 2 bases, and 2 bases stayed unmatched. This CDR3 reads CASSTDRNYGYTF. CDR3 nucleotides: TGTGCCAGCAGTACGGACAGGAACTATGGCTACACCTTC.

The chain combines TRBV14 with TRBJ1-1; 7 bases line up with TRBD1. Germline V lookup: CDR1 SGHDN, CDR2 FVKESK. This CDR3 is 14 amino acids long. The V segment lost 4 bases and the J segment 3 bases; nucleotides outside the gene matches: 5. The CDR3 region has the DNA TGTGCCAGCAGCCGGAACAGGGGTGACACTGAAGCTTTCTTT. The encoded protein is CASSRNRGDTEAFF.

The gene calls are TRBV7-2 and TRBJ1-2; 7 nucleotides line up with TRBD1. Germline assignment: CDR1 SGHTA and CDR2 FQGNSA. J lost 5 bases, V lost 2 bases, and 5 bases had no gene match. The CDR3 runs to 14 residues. CDR3 region: CASSLTGQEYGYTF. CDR3 sequence (DNA): TGTGCCAGCAGCTTAACTGGACAGGAATATGGCTACACCTTC.